This T cell receptor beta chain was documented in a study of blood T cell repertoires in COVID-19. Study information: The United States, Italy and Spain provided the acute and convalescent COVID-19 samples. T cells, B-cell-depleted T cells, or PBMCs provided the cDNA or gDNA that served as material.

After removal of 6 bases from V and 3 bases from J, the junction contained 8 bases not matched to a gene. Germline CDR1 is LNHNV and CDR2 is YYDKDF (reference sequence). The CDR3 runs to 15 residues. In the study's own analysis: By means of reference gene primer amplification, nucleated cell counts were estimated. Sequencing used immunoSEQ multiplex PCR; TCRdb keeps in-frame clones, though not all of them. Clone size and V and J calls were adopted from that table, with D and trimming inferred from the DNA. Of around 300,000 clones in the sample, approximately 89% are singletons; the top ten hold 5%. Sequenced material: PBMCs or T cells enriched from blood (not recorded which). The chain uses TRBV15 and TRBJ2-1; TRBD1 aligns across 7 bases. This TCR was sampled from a man aged 30 to 45 who had recovered from COVID-19. CDR3 coding DNA: TGTGCCACCAGAGGGGGACAGCATTTCTACAATGAGCAGTTCTTC. Translated, it gives CATRGGQHFYNEQFF.